These 10 T cell receptor beta chains originate from one sample sequenced in a study of shared clonotypes between healthy human individuals. CD45RO-negative, CCR7-selected cells formed the naive CD8 fraction, which excluded terminally differentiated effector memory CD45RA+ cells. Produced via immunoSEQ multiplex PCR; TCRdb's table is partial and in-frame only. The table shows about 2.1 million clones, with just over 90% occurring only once. Input material: naive CD8+ T cells from PBMCs. The receptors originated from a young man in good health. Some clones in this sample may be carry-over from other donors' samples.

Of note for this clone: Other DNA sequences in the sample encode the same CDR3. This sequence joins TRBV28 and TRBJ2-7; tentatively, D is TRBD1 (5 bases). The CDR3 is made up of 13 amino acids. Germline values: CDR1 MDHEN, CDR2 SYDVKM. V lost 3 bases and J 1 base, leaving 7 bases between the germline ends. The CDR3 here is CASSLGLSYEQYF. The CDR3 bases are TGTGCCAGCAGTTTGGGGCTTTCCTACGAGCAGTACTTC.

The V gene is TRBV4-1, the J gene TRBJ2-3; 7 nucleotides align to TRBD1. The V segment lost 4 bases and the J segment 3 bases; nucleotides outside the gene matches: 10. The germline V gene encodes CDR1 MGHRA and CDR2 YSYEKL. The CDR3 is made up of 16 amino acids. The CDR3 protein is CASSRLTGRVTDTQYF. The CDR3 nucleotides are TGCGCCAGCAGCCGGTTGACAGGGCGCGTAACAGATACGCAGTATTTT.

V usage is TRBV5-1 and J usage is TRBJ2-7; 9 nucleotides line up with TRBD1. The CDR3 has 15 amino acids. V trimming: 0 bases; J trimming: 3 bases; junction bases outside the gene matches: 4. Germline CDR1 reads SGHRS; CDR2 reads YFSETQ. CDR3 nucleotides: TGCGCCAGCAGCTTGGACAGGGGGCTATACTACGAGCAGTACTTC. It translates to CASSLDRGLYYEQYF.

This chain links TRBV2 with TRBJ2-3; the D gene is possibly TRBD2 (5 bases). The germline gives CDR1 SNHLY, CDR2 FYNNEI. Trimming took off 2 bases at V and 0 bases at J, with 12 bases between the two ends. CDR3 length equals 16 residues. DNA for the CDR3: TGTGCCAGCAGTGAATGGCGCGGGTATAGCACAGATACGCAGTATTTT. This sequence encodes CASSEWRGYSTDTQYF.

V usage is TRBV9 and J usage is TRBJ2-5, with 15 bases lining up with TRBD2. Germline V CDR1 and CDR2: SGDLS, YYNGEE. The CDR3 extends over 16 amino acids. J was trimmed by 5 bases and V by 3 bases; bases with no gene match: 5. DNA for the CDR3: TGTGCCAGCAGCGGGGGGACTAGCGGGAGGATGGAGACCCAGTACTTC. This translates into CASSGGTSGRMETQYF.

V usage is TRBV7-8 and J usage is TRBJ2-7; D may be TRBD2 (6 bases). The CDR3 has 15 residues. Germline CDR1 and CDR2: SGHVS and FQNEAQ. The germline V and J ends were trimmed by 1 base and 5 bases, with 15 bases remaining between them. The CDR3 coding sequence is TGTGCCAGCAGCTTAGGGGCCCTGGGCGGGGACGAGCAGTACTTC. It yields the protein CASSLGALGGDEQYF.

V is TRBV4-3 and J is TRBJ2-7; the D is unclear. The CDR3 has 15 residues. Germline V lookup: CDR1 LGHNA, CDR2 YSLEER. The V end was cut by 0 bases, the J end by 1 base, with 10 bases between. CDR3 loop: CASSQEGRRSYEQYF. The CDR3 DNA reads TGCGCCAGCAGCCAAGAGGGTAGAAGATCCTACGAGCAGTACTTC.

The chain couples TRBV29-1 to TRBJ2-4, with TRBD2 as a possible D gene (5 bases). This CDR3 region has 15 residues. V lost 1 base and J lost 0, with 10 bases in between. Germline V gene sequence: CDR1 SQVTM, CDR2 ANQGSEA. CDR3 coding DNA: TGCAGCGTTGAAGTGGCTCGGGAAGCCAAAAACATTCAGTACTTC. This encodes CSVEVAREAKNIQYF. Variable domain in full (rest from reference TRBV29-1 and TRBJ2-4): SAVISQKPSRDICQRGTSLTIQCQVDSQVTMMFWYRQQPGQSLTLIATANQGSEATYESGFVIDKFPISRPNLTFSTLTVSNMSPEDSSIYLCSVEVAREAKNIQYFGAGTRLSVL.

The chain links TRBV7-2 to TRBJ2-5; 8 nucleotides line up with TRBD2. The CDR3 has 19 amino acids. V lost 3 bases to trimming and J lost 5 bases; unmatched junction nucleotides: 20. The V gene's germline CDR1 is SGHTA and CDR2 FQGNSA. DNA for the CDR3: TGTGCCAGCAGCTTCCCAAGAGGGAACGCGGGAGGTGGAAAGGAGACCCAGTACTTC. Its protein is CASSFPRGNAGGGKETQYF. Complete variable domain (other parts from reference TRBV7-2 and TRBJ2-5): GAGVSQSPSNKVTEKGKDVELRCDPISGHTALYWYRQSLGQGLEFLIYFQGNSAPDKSGLPSDRFSAERTGGSVSTLTIQRTQQEDSAVYLCASSFPRGNAGGGKETQYFGPGTRLLVL.

The chain recombines TRBV4-2 with TRBJ2-1; D unresolved. V was trimmed by 0 bases and J by 3 bases, leaving 12 bases between them. CDR3 size: 16 residues. Germline CDR1 reads LGHNA; CDR2 reads YNFKEQ. The CDR3 DNA reads as TGTGCCAGCAGCCAAGATGGCACCCTAGTCTACAATGAGCAGTTCTTC. Encoded protein: CASSQDGTLVYNEQFF.